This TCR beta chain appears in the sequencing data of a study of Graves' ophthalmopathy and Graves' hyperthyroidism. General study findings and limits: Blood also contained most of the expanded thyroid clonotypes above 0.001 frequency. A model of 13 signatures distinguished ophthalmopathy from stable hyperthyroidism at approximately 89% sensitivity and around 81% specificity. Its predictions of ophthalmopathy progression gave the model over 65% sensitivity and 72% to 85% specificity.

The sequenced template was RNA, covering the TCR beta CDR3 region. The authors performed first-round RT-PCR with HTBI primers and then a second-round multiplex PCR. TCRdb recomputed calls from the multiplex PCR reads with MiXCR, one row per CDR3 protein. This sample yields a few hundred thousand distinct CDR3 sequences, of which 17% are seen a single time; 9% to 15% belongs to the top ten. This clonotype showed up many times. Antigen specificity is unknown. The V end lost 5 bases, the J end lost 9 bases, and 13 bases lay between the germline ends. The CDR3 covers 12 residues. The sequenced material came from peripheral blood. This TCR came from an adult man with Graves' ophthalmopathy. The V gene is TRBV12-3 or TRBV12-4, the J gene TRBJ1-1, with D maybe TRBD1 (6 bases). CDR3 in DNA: TGTGCCAGCAGTCCTAGGGGGGGTCAAGCTTTCTTT. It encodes CASSPRGGQAFF.